This is a list of T cell receptor beta chains from one sample in a study of blood T cell repertoires in COVID-19. The table came from immunoSEQ multiplex PCR; TCRdb's copy has only in-frame clones and leaves some out. This table holds fewer than 200,000 clones, approximately 87% found once. Sequencing was performed on PBMCs or T cells enriched from blood (not recorded which). All receptors come from a woman between 45 and 65 years old who had recovered from COVID-19. Both conserved end residues are part of each CDR3. The D gene is left open where the match is weak. Clone size is not always given. Where it is, it says once, few, many or a class for expanded clones.

clone_size	d_call	v_call	j_call	cdr3_nt	cdr3_aa
few	TRBD1	TRBV2	TRBJ1-5	TGTGCCAGCAACTCCGGGACAGGGGGAAGTCAGCCCCAGCATTTT	CASNSGTGGSQPQHF
once	TRBD2	TRBV28	TRBJ2-3	TGTGCCAGCAGCCGTGGACTAGCGGGGGGCGAGGAAAATACGCAGTATTTT	CASSRGLAGGEENTQYF
-	-	TRBV25-1	TRBJ2-2	TGTGCCAGCAGTCAGGCGGGGAGTAGTGGCACCGGGGAGCTGTTTTTT	CASSQAGSSGTGELFF
-	-	TRBV4-1	TRBJ1-6	TGCGCCAGCAGCCAAGCTCCGACGGAGGACTCACCCCTCCACTTT	CASSQAPTEDSPLHF
-	-	TRBV29-1	TRBJ1-2	TGCAGCGTTGCCCCAGGAACCTCTGACTATGGCTACACCTTC	CSVAPGTSDYGYTF
-	TRBD2	TRBV11-2	TRBJ2-3	TGTGCCAGCAGCTTTATAGCGGGGGGCCGGACAGATACGCAGTATTTT	CASSFIAGGRTDTQYF
-	TRBD1	TRBV5-1	TRBJ1-2	TGCGCCAGCAGCTTAGGGACAGGGTATGGCTACACCTTC	CASSLGTGYGYTF
-	TRBD1	TRBV2	TRBJ1-1	TGTGCCAGCAGTGAAGACACCGGGACAGGGTCCACTGAAGCTTTCTTT	CASSEDTGTGSTEAFF
-	-	TRBV7-9	TRBJ1-2	TGTGCCAGCAGCTTAGTGGGTTTGGGCGCTAACTATGGCTACACCTTC	CASSLVGLGANYGYTF
-	TRBD1	TRBV4-1	TRBJ2-2	TGCGCCAGCAGCGCTCCCGACAGGGAAAAGAGGGAGCTGTTTTTT	CASSAPDREKRELFF
few	TRBD1	TRBV5-4	TRBJ1-1	TGTGCCAGCAGCCTAACAGGGGCTGAAGCTTTCTTT	CASSLTGAEAFF
-	TRBD2	TRBV6-4	TRBJ2-3	TGTGCCAGCAGTGTTAGCGGGGGGGCAGATACGCAGTATTTT	CASSVSGGADTQYF
-	TRBD1	TRBV5-1	TRBJ1-1	TGCGCCAGCAGCTTCCAGACAGGGGCGACACCTGAAGCTTTCTTT	CASSFQTGATPEAFF
-	-	TRBV7-2	TRBJ1-6	TGTGCCAGCAGCCCCCAGAGGTATAATTCACCCCTCCACTTT	CASSPQRYNSPLHF
-	-	TRBV14	TRBJ2-5	TGTGCCAGCAGCCAAAACAGCCAAGAGACCCAGTACTTC	CASSQNSQETQYF
once	-	TRBV5-1	TRBJ1-1	TGCGCCAGCAGGGAACAGAGTAACACTGAAGCTTTCTTT	CASREQSNTEAFF
-	-	TRBV5-1	TRBJ2-3	TGCGCCAGCAGCCCCCGACTGGCAGATACGCAGTATTTT	CASSPRLADTQYF
-	TRBD1	TRBV7-9	TRBJ1-4	TGTGCCAGCAGCTTAGGACAGGGTGGCGAAAAACTGTTTTTT	CASSLGQGGEKLFF
-	-	TRBV13	TRBJ1-1	TGTGCCAGCAGCTTAGGAACAGTACATGAAGCTTTCTTT	CASSLGTVHEAFF
once	TRBD1	TRBV27	TRBJ1-6	TGTGCCAGCAGTCACGGACAGGGCTATTCACCCCTCCACTTT	CASSHGQGYSPLHF
-	-	TRBV15	TRBJ1-4	TGTGCCACCAGCAGTTCTTACGGGAATGAAAAACTGTTTTTT	CATSSSYGNEKLFF
-	TRBD1	TRBV5-4	TRBJ1-2	TGTGCCAGCAGCCTCCCCATCCGGACAGGGAGAAATGGCTACACCTTC	CASSLPIRTGRNGYTF
many	-	TRBV6-5	TRBJ2-1	TGTGCCAGCAGTTGGGGACAAACGGTCGGTGAGCAGTTCTTC	CASSWGQTVGEQFF
many	-	TRBV14	TRBJ2-3	TGTGCCAGCAGCCAAGTTGCGGTTACGCAGTATTTT	CASSQVAVTQYF
-	-	TRBV27	TRBJ1-3	TGTGCCAGCAGTTTAACATCCTCTGGAAACACCATATATTTT	CASSLTSSGNTIYF
-	-	TRBV5-1	TRBJ2-1	TGCGCCAGCAGCTTGGACGGGAATGAGCAGTTCTTC	CASSLDGNEQFF
-	-	TRBV28	TRBJ1-1	TGTGCCAGCAGTTCGGTGACAATAAACACTGAAGCTTTCTTT	CASSSVTINTEAFF